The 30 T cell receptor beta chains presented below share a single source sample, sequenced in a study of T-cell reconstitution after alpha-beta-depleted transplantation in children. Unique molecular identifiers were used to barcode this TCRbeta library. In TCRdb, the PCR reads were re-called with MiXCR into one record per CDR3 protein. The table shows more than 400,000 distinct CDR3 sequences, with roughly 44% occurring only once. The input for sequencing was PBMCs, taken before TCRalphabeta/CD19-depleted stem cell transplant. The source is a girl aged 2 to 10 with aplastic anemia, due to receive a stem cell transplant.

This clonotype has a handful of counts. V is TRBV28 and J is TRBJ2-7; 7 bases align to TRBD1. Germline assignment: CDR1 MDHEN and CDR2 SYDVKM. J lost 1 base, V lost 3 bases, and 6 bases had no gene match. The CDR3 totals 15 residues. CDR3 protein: CASSFPQGSSYEQYF. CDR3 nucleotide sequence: TGTGCCAGCAGTTTCCCACAGGGGTCATCCTACGAGCAGTACTTC.

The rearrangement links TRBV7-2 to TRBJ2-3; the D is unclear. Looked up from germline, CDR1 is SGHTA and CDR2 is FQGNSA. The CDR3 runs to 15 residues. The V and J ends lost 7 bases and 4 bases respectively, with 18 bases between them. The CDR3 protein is CASTRWGRPSDTQYF. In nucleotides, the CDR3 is TGTGCCAGCACCCGTTGGGGTCGCCCGTCAGATACGCAGTATTTT.

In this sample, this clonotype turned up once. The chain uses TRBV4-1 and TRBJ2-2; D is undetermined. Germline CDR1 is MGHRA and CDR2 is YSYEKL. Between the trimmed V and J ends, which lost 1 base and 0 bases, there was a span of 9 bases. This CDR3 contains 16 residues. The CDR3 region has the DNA TGCGCCAGCAGCCAAGGCTCGGGCGCGAACACCGGGGAGCTGTTTTTT. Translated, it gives CASSQGSGANTGELFF.

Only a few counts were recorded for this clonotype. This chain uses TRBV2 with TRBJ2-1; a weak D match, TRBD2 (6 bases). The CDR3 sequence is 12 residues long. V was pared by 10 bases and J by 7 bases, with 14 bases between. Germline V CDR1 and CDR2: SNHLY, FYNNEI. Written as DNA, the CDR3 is TGTGCCATCGGAGGGCCGGTGAATGAGCAGTTCTTC. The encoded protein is CAIGGPVNEQFF.

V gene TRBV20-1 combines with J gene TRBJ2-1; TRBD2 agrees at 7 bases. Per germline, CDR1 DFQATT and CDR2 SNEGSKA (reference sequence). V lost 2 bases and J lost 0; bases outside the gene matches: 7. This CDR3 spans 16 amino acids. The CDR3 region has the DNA TGCAGTGCTAGACCCCCGCGGGGGAGCTCCTACAATGAGCAGTTCTTC. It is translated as CSARPPRGSSYNEQFF.

CDR3 in amino acids: CSVEVFRPLGTEAFF. CDR3 DNA sequence: TGCAGCGTTGAAGTCTTCCGGCCCTTGGGCACTGAAGCTTTCTTT. The V call is TRBV29-1, the J call TRBJ1-1; D uncertain. The V gene's germline CDR1 is SQVTM and CDR2 ANQGSEA. The length of the CDR3 is 15 residues. The germline V and J ends were trimmed by 1 base and 4 bases, with 16 bases remaining between them.

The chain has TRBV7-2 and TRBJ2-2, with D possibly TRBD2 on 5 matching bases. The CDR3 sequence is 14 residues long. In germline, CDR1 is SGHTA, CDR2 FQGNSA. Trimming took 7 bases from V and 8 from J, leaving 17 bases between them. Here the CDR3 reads CASIPGPGIGELFF. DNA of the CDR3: TGTGCCAGCATCCCCGGGCCGGGGATAGGGGAGCTGTTTTTT. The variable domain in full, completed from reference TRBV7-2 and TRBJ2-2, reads GAGVSQSPSNKVTEKGKDVELRCDPISGHTALYWYRQSLGQGLEFLIYFQGNSAPDKSGLPSDRFSAERTGGSVSTLTIQRTQQEDSAVYLCASIPGPGIGELFFGEGSRLTVL.

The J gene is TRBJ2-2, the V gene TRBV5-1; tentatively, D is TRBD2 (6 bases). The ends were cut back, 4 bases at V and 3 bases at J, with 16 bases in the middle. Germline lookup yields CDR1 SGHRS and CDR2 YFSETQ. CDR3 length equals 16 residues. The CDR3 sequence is CASSALLAPYTGELFF. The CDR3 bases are TGCGCCAGCAGCGCCCTACTAGCCCCTTACACCGGGGAGCTGTTTTTT.

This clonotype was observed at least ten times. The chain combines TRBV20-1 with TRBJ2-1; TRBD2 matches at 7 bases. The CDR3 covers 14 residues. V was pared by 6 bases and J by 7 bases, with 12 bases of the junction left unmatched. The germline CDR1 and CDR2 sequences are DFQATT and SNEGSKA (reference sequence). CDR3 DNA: TGCAGTGCCCCCCAGCGGGGAGGCTTTAATGAGCAGTTCTTC. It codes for CSAPQRGGFNEQFF.

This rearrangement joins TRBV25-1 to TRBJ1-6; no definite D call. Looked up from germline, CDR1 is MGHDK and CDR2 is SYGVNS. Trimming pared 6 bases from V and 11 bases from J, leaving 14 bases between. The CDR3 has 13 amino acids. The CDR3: CASRGLRTTPLHF. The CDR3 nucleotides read TGTGCCAGCAGAGGCCTTCGAACGACACCCCTCCACTTT.

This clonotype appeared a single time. CDR3 DNA sequence: TGTGCCAGCAGCAAGGACAGGGGGCGTCTCGGTGAGCAGTTCTTC. The encoded protein is CASSKDRGRLGEQFF. The chain carries TRBV7-9 and TRBJ2-1, with 11 bases aligning to TRBD1. Germline trimming cut 5 bases from V and 9 bases from J; bases unmatched to any gene: 9. Germline CDR1 reads SEHNR; CDR2 reads FQNEAQ (reference sequence). The CDR3 consists of 15 residues.

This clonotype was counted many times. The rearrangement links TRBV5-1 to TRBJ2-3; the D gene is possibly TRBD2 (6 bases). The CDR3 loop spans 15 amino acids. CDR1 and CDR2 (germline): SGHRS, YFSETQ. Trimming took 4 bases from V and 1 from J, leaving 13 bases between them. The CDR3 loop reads CASSPGGWGTDTQYF. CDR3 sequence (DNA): TGCGCCAGCAGCCCCGGGGGTTGGGGCACAGATACGCAGTATTTT.

The CDR3 protein is CASSLTRNTDTQYF. CDR3 nucleotides: TGTGCCAGCAGTTTAACCCGGAACACAGATACGCAGTATTTT. The chain links TRBV28 to TRBJ2-3; D is unresolved. V lost 2 bases and J lost 2, with 8 bases in between. The germline gives CDR1 MDHEN, CDR2 SYDVKM. This CDR3 spans 14 amino acids.

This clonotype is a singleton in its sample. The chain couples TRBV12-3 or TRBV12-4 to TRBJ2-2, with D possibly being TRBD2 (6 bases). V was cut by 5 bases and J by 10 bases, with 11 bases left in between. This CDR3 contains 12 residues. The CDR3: CASSPGTAELFF. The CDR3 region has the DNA TGTGCCAGCAGTCCCGGGACTGCGGAGCTGTTTTTT.

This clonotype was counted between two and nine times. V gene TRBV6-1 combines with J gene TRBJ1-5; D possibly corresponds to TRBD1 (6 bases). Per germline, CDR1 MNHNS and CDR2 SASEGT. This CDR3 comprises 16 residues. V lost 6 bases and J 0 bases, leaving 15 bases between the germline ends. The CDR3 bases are TGTGCCAGCAGAGACGGGCAGGGGCATAGCAATCAGCCCCAGCATTTT. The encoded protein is CASRDGQGHSNQPQHF.

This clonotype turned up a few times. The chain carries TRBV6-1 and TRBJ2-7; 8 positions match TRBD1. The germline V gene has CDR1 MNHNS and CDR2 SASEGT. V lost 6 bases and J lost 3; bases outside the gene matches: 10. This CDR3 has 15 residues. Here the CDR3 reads CASRKVRTGNYEQYF. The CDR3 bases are TGTGCCAGCAGAAAGGTACGGACAGGGAACTACGAGCAGTACTTC.

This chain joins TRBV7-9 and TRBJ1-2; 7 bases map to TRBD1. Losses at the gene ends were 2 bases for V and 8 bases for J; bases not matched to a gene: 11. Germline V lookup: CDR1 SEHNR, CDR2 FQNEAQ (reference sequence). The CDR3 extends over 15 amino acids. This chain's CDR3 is CASSLRDSPPDGYTF. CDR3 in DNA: TGTGCCAGCAGCTTAAGGGACAGCCCTCCAGACGGCTACACCTTC.

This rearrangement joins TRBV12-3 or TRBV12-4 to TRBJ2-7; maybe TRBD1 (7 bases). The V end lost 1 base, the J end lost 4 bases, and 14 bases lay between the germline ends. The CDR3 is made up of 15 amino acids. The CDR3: CASSLGSRGAYEQYF. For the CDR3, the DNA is TGTGCCAGCAGTTTAGGAAGCAGGGGGGCTTACGAGCAGTACTTC.

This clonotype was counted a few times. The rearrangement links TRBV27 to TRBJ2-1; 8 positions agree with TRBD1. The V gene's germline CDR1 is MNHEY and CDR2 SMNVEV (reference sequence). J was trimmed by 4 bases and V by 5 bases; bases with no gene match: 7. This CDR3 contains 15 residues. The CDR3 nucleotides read TGTGCCAGCAGTCGGGGGACAGGCAATTACAATGAGCAGTTCTTC. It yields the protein CASSRGTGNYNEQFF.

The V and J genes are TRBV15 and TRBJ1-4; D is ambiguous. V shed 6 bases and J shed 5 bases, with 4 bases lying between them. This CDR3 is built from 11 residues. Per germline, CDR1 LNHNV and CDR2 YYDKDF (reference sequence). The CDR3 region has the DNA TGTGCCACCAGAGAAAATGAAAAACTGTTTTTT. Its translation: CATRENEKLFF. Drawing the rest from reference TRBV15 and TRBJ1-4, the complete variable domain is DAMVIQNPRYQVTQFGKPVTLSCSQTLNHNVMYWYQQKSSQAPKLLFHYYDKDFNNEADTPDNFQSRRPNTSFCFLDIRSPGLGDTAMYLCATRENEKLFFGSGTQLSVL.

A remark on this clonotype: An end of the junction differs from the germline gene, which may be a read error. The CDR3 protein is CCARVSRRARGGGELFF. The CDR3 DNA is TGCTGTGCTAGAGTTTCTCGTCGGGCCAGGGGAGGCGGGGAGCTGTTTTTT. The chain is built from TRBV20-1 and TRBJ2-2; D possibly uses TRBD1 or TRBD2 (6 bases each). This CDR3 spans 17 amino acids. The V gene's germline CDR1 is DFQATT and CDR2 SNEGSKA (reference sequence).

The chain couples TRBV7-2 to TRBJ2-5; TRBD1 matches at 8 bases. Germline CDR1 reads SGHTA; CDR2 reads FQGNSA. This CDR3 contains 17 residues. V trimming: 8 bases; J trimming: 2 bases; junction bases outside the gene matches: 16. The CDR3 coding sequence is TGTGCCAGCGCCCGTTTGCCACAGGGGGTCGGGCAAGAGACCCAGTACTTC. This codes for CASARLPQGVGQETQYF.

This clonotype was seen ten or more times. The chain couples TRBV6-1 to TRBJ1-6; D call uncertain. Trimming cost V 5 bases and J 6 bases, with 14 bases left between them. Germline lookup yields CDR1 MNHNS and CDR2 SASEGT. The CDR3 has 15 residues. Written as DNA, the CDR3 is TGTGCCAGCAGTCCCCGGGTCTCCATTAATTCACCCCTCCACTTT. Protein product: CASSPRVSINSPLHF.

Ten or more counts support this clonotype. DNA for the CDR3: TGCGCCAGCAGCTCCCTTCCGGGAGGCGGGACAGATACGCAGTATTTT. Translation gives CASSSLPGGGTDTQYF. The V gene is TRBV5-1, the J gene TRBJ2-3; TRBD2 aligns across 7 bases. Germline CDR1 and CDR2: SGHRS and YFSETQ. The CDR3 loop spans 16 amino acids. Losses at the gene ends were 3 bases for V and 3 bases for J; bases not matched to a gene: 10.

CDR3 DNA: TGTGCCAGCAGTTCCGGGACGGTTATATCGAACACCGGGGAGCTGTTTTTT. It specifies CASSSGTVISNTGELFF. The rearrangement uses TRBV27 and TRBJ2-2; tentatively, D is TRBD1 or TRBD2 (5 bases each). Per germline, CDR1 MNHEY and CDR2 SMNVEV (reference sequence). The CDR3 is 17 amino acids. Trimming shortened V by 4 bases and J by 0 bases, and 15 bases separated the two germline ends.

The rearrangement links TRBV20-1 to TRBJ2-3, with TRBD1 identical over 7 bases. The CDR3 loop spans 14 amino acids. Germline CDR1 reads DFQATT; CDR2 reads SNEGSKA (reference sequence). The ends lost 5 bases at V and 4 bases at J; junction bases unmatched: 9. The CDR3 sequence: CSAFSRGLADTQYF. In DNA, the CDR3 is TGCAGTGCTTTTTCGAGGGGGCTCGCAGATACGCAGTATTTT.

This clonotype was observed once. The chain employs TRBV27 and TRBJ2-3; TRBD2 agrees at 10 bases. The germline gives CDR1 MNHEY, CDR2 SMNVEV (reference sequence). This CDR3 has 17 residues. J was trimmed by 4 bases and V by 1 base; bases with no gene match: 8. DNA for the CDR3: TGTGCCAGCAGTTTATTCGGAGCGCTAGCGGGGGCAGATACGCAGTATTTT. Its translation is CASSLFGALAGADTQYF.

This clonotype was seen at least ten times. The CDR3 nucleotides are TGCGCCAGCAGTGAGTGGGGGCGCGAAGGGAATCAGCCCCAGCATTTT. Translated, it gives CASSEWGREGNQPQHF. The chain employs TRBV10-2 and TRBJ1-5, with a weak D call TRBD1 (6 bases). Per the germline V gene, CDR1 is WSHSY and CDR2 is SAAADI. The ends were cut back, 1 base at V and 4 bases at J, with 14 bases in the middle. The CDR3 loop spans 16 amino acids.

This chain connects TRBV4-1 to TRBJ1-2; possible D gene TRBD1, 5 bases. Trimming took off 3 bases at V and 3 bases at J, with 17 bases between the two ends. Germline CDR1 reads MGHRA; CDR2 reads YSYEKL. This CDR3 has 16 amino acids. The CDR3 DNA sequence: TGCGCCAGCAGCCACCGAGTGGGGGGAGCAGACTATGGCTACACCTTC. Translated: CASSHRVGGADYGYTF.

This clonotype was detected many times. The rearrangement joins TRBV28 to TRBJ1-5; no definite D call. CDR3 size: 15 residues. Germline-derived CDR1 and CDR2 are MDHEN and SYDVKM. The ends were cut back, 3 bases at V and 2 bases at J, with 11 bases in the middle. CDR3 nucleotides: TGTGCCAGCAGTTTTGACACCTCCCGCAATCAGCCCCAGCATTTT. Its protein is CASSFDTSRNQPQHF.